The 4 T cell receptor beta chains given below trace back to one sample, sequenced in a study of tumor T cells in aggressive B-cell lymphoma. Clones were read by immunoSEQ multiplex PCR, and TCRdb kept only the in-frame ones, dropping some. The sample lists roughly 3,000 clones; about 82% were seen once. The sequencing input was tumor tissue. The origin of the receptors is an adult with diffuse large B cell lymphoma. Some clones in this sample may be carry-over from other donors' samples.

The rearrangement links TRBV7-2 to TRBJ1-1; D gene uncertain. This CDR3 comprises 14 residues. Trimming took off 6 bases at V and 5 bases at J, with 16 bases between the two ends. Germline V gives CDR1 SGHTA, CDR2 FQGNSA. CDR3 residues: CASRSDWIGTEAFF. CDR3 sequence (DNA): TGTGCCAGCAGATCAGACTGGATTGGTACTGAAGCTTTCTTT.

The CDR3 protein is CASKGQGSGANVLTF. In DNA, the CDR3 is TGTGCCAGCAAGGGACAGGGCTCTGGGGCCAACGTCCTGACTTTC. V gene TRBV28 combines with J gene TRBJ2-6; 9 bases are shared with TRBD1. From germline, CDR1 is MDHEN and CDR2 SYDVKM. CDR3 length equals 15 residues. The junction had 1 base not matched to a gene; V was cut back by 7 bases and J by 0 bases.

This chain connects TRBV5-1 to TRBJ1-2; 9 bases align to TRBD1. Trimming cost V 0 bases and J 3 bases; bases outside gene matches: 9. From germline, CDR1 is SGHRS and CDR2 YFSETQ. This CDR3 comprises 17 residues. As DNA, the CDR3 is TGCGCCAGCAGCTTGGCTCATGGTAGGACAGGGGACTATGGCTACACCTTC. It is translated as CASSLAHGRTGDYGYTF.

This chain uses TRBV19 with TRBJ1-5; D perhaps matches TRBD1 (6 bases). The CDR3 contains 15 residues. Germline loops: CDR1 LNHDA, CDR2 SQIVND (reference sequence). Trimming removed 7 bases from V and 5 bases from J, with 18 bases in between. The CDR3 nucleotides read TGTGCCAGTACCCCCTCGGCAGGGGCCCATCAGCCCCAGCATTTT. The encoded protein is CASTPSAGAHQPQHF. The full variable domain, rest sourced from reference TRBV19 and TRBJ1-5, is DGGITQSPKYLFRKEGQNVTLSCEQNLNHDAMYWYRQDPGQGLRLIYYSQIVNDFQKGDIAEGYSVSREKKESFPLTVTSAQKNPTAFYLCASTPSAGAHQPQHFGDGTRLSIL.